Reported below is one TCR beta chain. The target antigen is unknown. The record originates from a study of a mutant IDH1 vaccine in newly diagnosed glioma. Study-level information: Treatment recipients were about 60% male and about 40% female, and their mean age was roughly 40 years. Earlier therapy was either radiotherapy, temozolomide, or both, and most got both.

Regarding time point: baseline, week 1 (first vaccination visit). This sample's treatment: pre-vaccination baseline after standard-of-care therapy. Donors' newly diagnosed IDH1-mutant WHO grade 3 or 4 astrocytomas lacked nuclear ATRX. Repertoires were generated with immunoSEQ multiplex PCR, while TCRdb's copy carries only in-frame clones and drops some. This sample carries approximately 88,000 clones, roughly 78% of them seen once, and the ten largest clones take over 6.5%. Germline CDR1 SGHDT, CDR2 YYEEEE. Trimming took 0 bases from V and 0 from J, leaving 10 bases between them. The CDR3 loop spans 17 amino acids. Study-wide points: The vaccine induced immune responses, and these occurred in roughly 95% of patients.

This TCR derives from a man in his forties with glioma. This chain uses TRBV5-6 with TRBJ1-6, with D hard to call. The source was PBMCs, collected from a glioma patient treated with radiotherapy, temozolomide or both. The CDR3 DNA reads as TGTGCCAGCAGCTTGGGGGAACAGCGCTCCTATAATTCACCCCTCCACTTT. Protein sequence: CASSLGEQRSYNSPLHF.